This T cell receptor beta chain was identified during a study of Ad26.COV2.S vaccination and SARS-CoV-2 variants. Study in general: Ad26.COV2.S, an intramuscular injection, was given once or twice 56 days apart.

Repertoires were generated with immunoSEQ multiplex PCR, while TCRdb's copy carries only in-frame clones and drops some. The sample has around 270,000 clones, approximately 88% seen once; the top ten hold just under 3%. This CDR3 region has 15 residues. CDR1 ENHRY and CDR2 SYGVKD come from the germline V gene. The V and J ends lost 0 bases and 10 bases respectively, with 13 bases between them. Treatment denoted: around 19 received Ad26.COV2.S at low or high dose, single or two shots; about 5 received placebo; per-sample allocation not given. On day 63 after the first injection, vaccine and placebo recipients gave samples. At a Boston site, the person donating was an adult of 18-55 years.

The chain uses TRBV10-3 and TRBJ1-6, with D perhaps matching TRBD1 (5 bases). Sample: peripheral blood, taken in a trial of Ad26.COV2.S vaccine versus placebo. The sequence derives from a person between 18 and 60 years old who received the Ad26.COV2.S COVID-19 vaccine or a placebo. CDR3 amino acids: CAISESPGTGSPLHF. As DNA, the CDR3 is TGTGCCATCAGTGAGTCTCCCGGGACGGGATCACCCCTCCACTTT.